The TCR beta chain under discussion was sequenced for a study of cytotoxic CD8 clonotypes in ibrutinib-treated CLL. Study summary: Investigators reported some 25 partial and 2 complete responses; after median roughly 63 months, roughly 15 patients remained remitted and about twelve progressed. Findings and caveats of the study: Contraction or stability on treatment was seen for public clonotypes, which were uncommon.

Germline V gene sequence: CDR1 MNHEY, CDR2 SMNVEV (reference sequence). This CDR3 is built from 17 residues. Trimming at V came to 11 bases and at J to 2 bases, leaving 15 bases not matched to a gene. The targeted sequencing depth was 1 in 200,000 to 1 in 1 million T cells. TCRdb's table, derived via immunoSEQ multiplex PCR, lists solely in-frame clones and lacks some. The data contain about 330,000 clones, about 61% of them seen just once; the ten biggest clones take up around 6.3%. As to this clone: Antigen specificity is unknown.

Sequencing used PBMCs, obtained after 36 months of ibrutinib treatment. This TCR was recovered from a human donor with chronic lymphocytic leukemia. The chain uses TRBV27 and TRBJ2-1, with 10 bases identical to TRBD1. The CDR3 is CAAARGGGTGAYNEQFF. The CDR3 DNA follows: TGTGCCGCCGCCCGGGGGGGAGGGACAGGGGCCTACAATGAGCAGTTCTTC.